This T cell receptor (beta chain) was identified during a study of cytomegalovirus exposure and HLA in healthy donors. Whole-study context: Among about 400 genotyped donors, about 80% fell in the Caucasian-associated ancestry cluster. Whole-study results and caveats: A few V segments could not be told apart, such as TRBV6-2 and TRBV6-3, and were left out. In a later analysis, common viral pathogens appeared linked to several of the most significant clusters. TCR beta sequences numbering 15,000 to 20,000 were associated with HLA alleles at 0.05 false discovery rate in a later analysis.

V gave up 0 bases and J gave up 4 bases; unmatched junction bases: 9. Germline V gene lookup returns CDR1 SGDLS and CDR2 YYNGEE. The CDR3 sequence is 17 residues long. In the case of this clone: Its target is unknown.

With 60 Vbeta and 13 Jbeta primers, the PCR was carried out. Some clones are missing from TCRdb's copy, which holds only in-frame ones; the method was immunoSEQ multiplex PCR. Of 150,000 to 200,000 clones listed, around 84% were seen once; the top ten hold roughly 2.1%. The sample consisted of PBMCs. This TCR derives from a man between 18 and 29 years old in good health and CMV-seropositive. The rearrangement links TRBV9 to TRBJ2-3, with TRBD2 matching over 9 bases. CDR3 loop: CASSVEGRLAGPDTQYF. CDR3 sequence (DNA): TGTGCCAGCAGCGTAGAGGGTAGGCTAGCGGGGCCAGATACGCAGTATTTT.